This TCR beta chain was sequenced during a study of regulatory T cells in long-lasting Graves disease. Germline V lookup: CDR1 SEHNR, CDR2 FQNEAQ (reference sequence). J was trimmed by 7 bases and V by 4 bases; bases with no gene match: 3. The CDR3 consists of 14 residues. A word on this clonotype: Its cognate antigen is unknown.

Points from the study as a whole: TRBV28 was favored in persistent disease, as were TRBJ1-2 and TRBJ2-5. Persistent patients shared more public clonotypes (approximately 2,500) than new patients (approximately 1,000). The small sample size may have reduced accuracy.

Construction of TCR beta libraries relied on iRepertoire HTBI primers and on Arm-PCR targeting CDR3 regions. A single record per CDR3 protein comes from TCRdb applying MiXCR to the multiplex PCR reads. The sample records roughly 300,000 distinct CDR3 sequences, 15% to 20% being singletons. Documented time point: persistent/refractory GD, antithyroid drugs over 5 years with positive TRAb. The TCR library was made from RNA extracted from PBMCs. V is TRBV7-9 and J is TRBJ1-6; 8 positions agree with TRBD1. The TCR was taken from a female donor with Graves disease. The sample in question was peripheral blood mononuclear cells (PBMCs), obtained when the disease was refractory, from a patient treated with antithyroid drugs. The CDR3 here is CASSSGTGNSPLHF. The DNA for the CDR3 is TGTGCCAGCAGCTCGGGGACAGGAAATTCACCCCTCCACTTT. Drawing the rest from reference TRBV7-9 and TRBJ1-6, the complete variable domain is DTGVSQNPRHKITKRGQNVTFRCDPISEHNRLYWYRQTLGQGPEFLTYFQNEAQLEKSRLLSDRFSAERPKGSFSTLEIQRTEQGDSAMYLCASSSGTGNSPLHFGNGTRLTVT.